The rows below give T cell receptor beta chains drawn from one sample of a study of CD8 T cells in Susac syndrome. TCRdb re-analysed the immunoSEQ multiplex PCR reads in MiXCR, keeping a single row per CDR3 protein. The top ten hold about 0.9% of the sample, which has 80,000 to 95,000 distinct CDR3 sequences, 94% seen once. The sequenced sample was CD8+ T cells from PBMCs. These receptor sequences come from a human donor with Susac syndrome. CDR3s include the opening cysteine and the closing phenylalanine or tryptophan. Fields, in order: V gene, J gene, CDR3 length, clone size, D gene, CDR3 protein, CDR3 DNA. D genes are given only for firm matches. The listing skips clone size in some rows; elsewhere it reads once, few, many or a size class.

v_gene: TRBV21-1
j_gene: TRBJ2-1
len: 14
abundance: -
d_gene: -
CDR3aa: CASSRSGYNNEQFF
CDR3nt: TGTGCCAGCAGCCGTAGCGGGTATAACAATGAGCAGTTCTTC

v_gene: TRBV13
j_gene: TRBJ2-5
len: 15
abundance: -
d_gene: -
CDR3aa: CASSLAQGYGETQYF
CDR3nt: TGTGCCAGCAGCTTGGCCCAGGGGTATGGGGAGACCCAGTACTTC

v_gene: TRBV25-1
j_gene: TRBJ1-5
len: 14
abundance: -
d_gene: -
CDR3aa: CASSRLGDNQPQHF
CDR3nt: TGTGCCAGCAGTAGGCTGGGGGACAATCAGCCCCAGCATTTT

v_gene: TRBV24-1
j_gene: TRBJ2-1
len: 13
abundance: -
d_gene: -
CDR3aa: CATSDPFRNEQFF
CDR3nt: TGTGCCACCAGTGACCCGTTTCGCAATGAGCAGTTCTTC

v_gene: TRBV29-1
j_gene: TRBJ1-2
len: 12
abundance: -
d_gene: -
CDR3aa: CSVLGGPGGYTF
CDR3nt: TGCAGCGTTCTCGGGGGGCCCGGCGGCTACACCTTC

v_gene: TRBV28
j_gene: TRBJ1-4
len: 19
abundance: -
d_gene: TRBD1
CDR3aa: CASSSWTGGFSATNEKLFF
CDR3nt: TGTGCCAGCAGTTCCTGGACAGGGGGCTTCTCCGCAACTAATGAAAAACTGTTTTTT

v_gene: TRBV20-1
j_gene: TRBJ2-5
len: 12
abundance: once
d_gene: -
CDR3aa: CSARDWQETQYF
CDR3nt: TGCAGTGCTAGAGATTGGCAAGAGACCCAGTACTTC

v_gene: TRBV11-2
j_gene: TRBJ2-3
len: 14
abundance: -
d_gene: -
CDR3aa: CASSLDGTTDTQYF
CDR3nt: TGTGCCAGCAGCTTAGACGGGACCACAGATACGCAGTATTTT

v_gene: TRBV13
j_gene: TRBJ1-4
len: 15
abundance: -
d_gene: -
CDR3aa: CASSLSAGWGEKLFF
CDR3nt: TGTGCCAGCAGCTTAAGTGCGGGATGGGGTGAAAAACTGTTTTTT

v_gene: TRBV24-1
j_gene: TRBJ2-5
len: 13
abundance: -
d_gene: -
CDR3aa: CATSDTGGETQYF
CDR3nt: TGTGCCACCAGTGATACAGGCGGGGAGACCCAGTACTTC

v_gene: TRBV12-3/TRBV12-4
j_gene: TRBJ2-7
len: 14
abundance: -
d_gene: TRBD1
CDR3aa: CASSANRGPYEQYF
CDR3nt: TGTGCCAGCAGTGCAAACAGGGGTCCCTACGAGCAGTACTTC

v_gene: TRBV24-1
j_gene: TRBJ1-1
len: 13
abundance: -
d_gene: TRBD1
CDR3aa: CATRDTGEEQAFF
CDR3nt: TGTGCCACCAGAGATACAGGGGAAGAACAAGCTTTCTTT

v_gene: TRBV4-3
j_gene: TRBJ2-7
len: 14
abundance: -
d_gene: -
CDR3aa: CASSQDGLAYEQYF
CDR3nt: TGCGCCAGCAGCCAAGATGGCCTCGCCTACGAGCAGTACTTC

v_gene: TRBV20-1
j_gene: TRBJ2-2
len: 13
abundance: -
d_gene: -
CDR3aa: CSAETVVPGELFF
CDR3nt: TGCAGTGCGGAGACAGTAGTCCCCGGGGAGCTGTTTTTT

v_gene: TRBV2
j_gene: TRBJ2-7
len: 14
abundance: -
d_gene: -
CDR3aa: CASDGGDSSYEQYF
CDR3nt: TGTGCCAGCGACGGGGGGGACAGCTCCTACGAGCAGTACTTC

v_gene: TRBV7-9
j_gene: TRBJ2-5
len: 14
abundance: -
d_gene: -
CDR3aa: CASTWAREQETQYF
CDR3nt: TGTGCCAGCACCTGGGCCAGGGAACAAGAGACCCAGTACTTC

v_gene: TRBV4-1
j_gene: TRBJ2-1
len: 16
abundance: -
d_gene: -
CDR3aa: CASSQDWSAGLGEQFF
CDR3nt: TGCGCCAGCAGCCAAGATTGGTCAGCGGGTCTCGGTGAGCAGTTCTTC

v_gene: TRBV6-5
j_gene: TRBJ2-2
len: 13
abundance: -
d_gene: -
CDR3aa: CASTQDGTGELFF
CDR3nt: TGTGCCAGCACCCAGGACGGCACCGGGGAGCTGTTTTTT

v_gene: TRBV5-6
j_gene: TRBJ1-2
len: 15
abundance: once
d_gene: -
CDR3aa: CASSLAVSAVYGYTF
CDR3nt: TGTGCCAGCAGCTTGGCTGTGTCCGCGGTATATGGCTACACCTTC

v_gene: TRBV19
j_gene: TRBJ2-7
len: 16
abundance: -
d_gene: -
CDR3aa: CASSIGLDSDSYEQYF
CDR3nt: TGTGCCAGTAGTATTGGGCTGGATTCAGACTCCTACGAGCAGTACTTC

v_gene: TRBV12-3/TRBV12-4
j_gene: TRBJ1-4
len: 14
abundance: -
d_gene: -
CDR3aa: CASSLVSTREKLFF
CDR3nt: TGTGCCAGCAGTTTGGTCTCCACTCGAGAAAAACTGTTTTTT

v_gene: TRBV20-1
j_gene: TRBJ1-1
len: 15
abundance: -
d_gene: -
CDR3aa: CSARLRWDGASEAFF
CDR3nt: TGCAGTGCTAGACTCAGGTGGGACGGAGCATCTGAAGCTTTCTTT

v_gene: TRBV7-3
j_gene: TRBJ2-2
len: 12
abundance: few
d_gene: -
CDR3aa: CASSSHTGELFF
CDR3nt: TGTGCCAGCAGCTCGCACACCGGGGAGCTGTTTTTT

v_gene: TRBV4-2
j_gene: TRBJ2-3
len: 16
abundance: -
d_gene: TRBD2
CDR3aa: CASSQEEAGGQDTQYF
CDR3nt: TGTGCCAGCAGCCAAGAGGAAGCGGGGGGGCAAGATACGCAGTATTTT

v_gene: TRBV7-2
j_gene: TRBJ2-5
len: 14
abundance: -
d_gene: -
CDR3aa: CASSLDGEKETQYF
CDR3nt: TGTGCCAGCAGCTTAGATGGGGAGAAAGAGACCCAGTACTTC

v_gene: TRBV29-1
j_gene: TRBJ2-7
len: 13
abundance: -
d_gene: -
CDR3aa: CSVEEGQQYEQYF
CDR3nt: TGCAGCGTTGAAGAAGGACAGCAATACGAGCAGTACTTC

v_gene: TRBV4-2
j_gene: TRBJ2-7
len: 16
abundance: -
d_gene: TRBD1
CDR3aa: CASSQGRDRGSYEQYF
CDR3nt: TGTGCCAGCAGCCAAGGCCGGGACAGGGGATCCTACGAGCAGTACTTC

v_gene: TRBV9
j_gene: TRBJ2-5
len: 16
abundance: -
d_gene: TRBD2
CDR3aa: CASSDRLAGTQETQYF
CDR3nt: TGTGCCAGCAGCGACCGACTAGCGGGAACACAAGAGACCCAGTACTTC

v_gene: TRBV24-1
j_gene: TRBJ2-7
len: 15
abundance: -
d_gene: TRBD2
CDR3aa: CATSDRTSGYYEQYF
CDR3nt: TGTGCCACCAGTGATAGGACTAGCGGTTACTACGAGCAGTACTTC

v_gene: TRBV7-9
j_gene: TRBJ2-7
len: 15
abundance: -
d_gene: TRBD1
CDR3aa: CASSLLAGGVDEQYF
CDR3nt: TGTGCCAGCAGCTTATTGGCAGGGGGTGTGGACGAGCAGTACTTC

v_gene: TRBV7-3
j_gene: TRBJ2-7
len: 14
abundance: -
d_gene: TRBD1
CDR3aa: CASSPGQGHYEQYF
CDR3nt: TGTGCCAGCAGCCCCGGACAGGGTCACTACGAGCAGTACTTC

v_gene: TRBV12-3/TRBV12-4
j_gene: TRBJ1-1
len: 14
abundance: -
d_gene: -
CDR3aa: CASTPGLPNTEAFF
CDR3nt: TGTGCCAGCACCCCAGGCTTACCCAACACTGAAGCTTTCTTT

v_gene: TRBV4-1
j_gene: TRBJ2-3
len: 14
abundance: -
d_gene: -
CDR3aa: CASSQQQGTDTQYF
CDR3nt: TGCGCCAGCAGCCAACAACAGGGCACAGATACGCAGTATTTT

v_gene: TRBV5-1
j_gene: TRBJ2-5
len: 15
abundance: -
d_gene: -
CDR3aa: CASSFYQEIQETQYF
CDR3nt: TGCGCCAGCAGCTTCTATCAGGAGATCCAAGAGACCCAGTACTTC

v_gene: TRBV28
j_gene: TRBJ2-1
len: 15
abundance: -
d_gene: TRBD1
CDR3aa: CASSPRDRGHYEQFF
CDR3nt: TGTGCCAGCAGTCCTCGGGACAGGGGTCACTATGAGCAGTTCTTC

v_gene: TRBV29-1
j_gene: TRBJ2-1
len: 15
abundance: once
d_gene: -
CDR3aa: CSVEDPFRGHSEQFF
CDR3nt: TGCAGCGTTGAAGATCCTTTTAGGGGCCACAGTGAGCAGTTCTTC